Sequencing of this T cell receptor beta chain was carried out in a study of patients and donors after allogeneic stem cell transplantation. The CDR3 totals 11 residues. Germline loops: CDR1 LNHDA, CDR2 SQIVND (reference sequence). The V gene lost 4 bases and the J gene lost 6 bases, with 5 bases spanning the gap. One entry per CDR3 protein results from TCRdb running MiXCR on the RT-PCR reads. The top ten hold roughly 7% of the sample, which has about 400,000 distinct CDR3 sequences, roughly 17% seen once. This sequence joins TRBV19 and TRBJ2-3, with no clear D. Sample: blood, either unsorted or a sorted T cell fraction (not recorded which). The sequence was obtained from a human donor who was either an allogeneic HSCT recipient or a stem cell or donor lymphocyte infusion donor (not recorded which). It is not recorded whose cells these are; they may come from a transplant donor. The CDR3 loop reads CASSNSDTQYF. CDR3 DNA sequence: TGTGCCAGTAGTAACAGCGATACGCAGTATTTT. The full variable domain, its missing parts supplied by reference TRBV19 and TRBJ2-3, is DGGITQSPKYLFRKEGQNVTLSCEQNLNHDAMYWYRQDPGQGLRLIYYSQIVNDFQKGDIAEGYSVSREKKESFPLTVTSAQKNPTAFYLCASSNSDTQYFGPGTRLTVL.